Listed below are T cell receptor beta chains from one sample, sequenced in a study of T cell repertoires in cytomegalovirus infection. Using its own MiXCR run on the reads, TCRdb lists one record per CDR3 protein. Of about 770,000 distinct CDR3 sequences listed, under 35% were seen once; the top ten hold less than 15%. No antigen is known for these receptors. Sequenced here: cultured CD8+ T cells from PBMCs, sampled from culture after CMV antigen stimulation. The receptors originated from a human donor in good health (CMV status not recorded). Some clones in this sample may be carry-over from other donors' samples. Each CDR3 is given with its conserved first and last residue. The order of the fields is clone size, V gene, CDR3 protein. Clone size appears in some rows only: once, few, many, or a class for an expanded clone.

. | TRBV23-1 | CASWTANSPLHF
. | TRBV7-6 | CASSSFGGTEAFF
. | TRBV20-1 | CSAHQRGYNEQFF
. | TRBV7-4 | CASSLGEGTGDPQHF
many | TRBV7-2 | CASSLTLWGTEAFF
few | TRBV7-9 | CASSLVGSGVVNTEAFF
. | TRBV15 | CATLSSFSTDTQYF
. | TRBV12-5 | CASGLGSGVGQFF
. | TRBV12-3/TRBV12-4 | CASSLKASRNTEAFF
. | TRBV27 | CASSLSAAYGNTIYF
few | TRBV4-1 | CASSPKALPSTEAFF
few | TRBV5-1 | CASSTAGGAYNEQFF
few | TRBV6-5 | CASSYSNPGAYNEQFF
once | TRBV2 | CASSESGGHTDTQYF
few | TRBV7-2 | CASGRQGGEKLFF
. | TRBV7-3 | CASSDRGHLYNEQFF
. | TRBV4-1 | CASSPGAMRTGELFF
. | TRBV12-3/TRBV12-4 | CASTTERGADADTQYF
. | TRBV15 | CATSRGSTYEQYF
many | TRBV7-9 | CASSPQGTGNTIYF
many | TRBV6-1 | CASSEVSGGGYNEQFF
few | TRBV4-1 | CASSYDILQETQYF
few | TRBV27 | CASSSGHTDTQYF
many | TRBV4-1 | CASSPQELVTTDTQYF
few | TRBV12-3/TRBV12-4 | CASSLWVNQPQHF
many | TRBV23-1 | CASSRKGAGETQYF
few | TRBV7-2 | CASSFGPSPGGGYGYTF